This T cell receptor (beta chain) comes out of a study of cytomegalovirus exposure and HLA in healthy donors. Study findings and constraints: Later on, a genetic analysis was performed. It linked a missense variant in DCLRE1C with V- and J-gene trimming of TCR beta.

Notes on this clone: The antigen is undetermined.

CDR1 SGHRS and CDR2 YFSETQ come from the germline V gene. Trimming removed 0 bases from V and 7 bases from J, with 20 bases in between. The length of the CDR3 is 16 residues. Researchers ran the PCR with 60 Vbeta and 13 Jbeta primers. The protocol was immunoSEQ multiplex PCR, while the TCRdb copy is restricted to in-frame clones and leaves out a portion. The sample records 130,000 to 150,000 clones, around 73% being singletons. The chain has TRBV5-1 and TRBJ2-7; perhaps TRBD1 as D (6 bases). Input material: PBMCs. This clonotype originated in a human donor in good health. In DNA form, the CDR3 reads TGCGCCAGCAGCTTGGCCTCCGGGACACTAAGAGCTGAGCAGTACTTC. Amino acids: CASSLASGTLRAEQYF.